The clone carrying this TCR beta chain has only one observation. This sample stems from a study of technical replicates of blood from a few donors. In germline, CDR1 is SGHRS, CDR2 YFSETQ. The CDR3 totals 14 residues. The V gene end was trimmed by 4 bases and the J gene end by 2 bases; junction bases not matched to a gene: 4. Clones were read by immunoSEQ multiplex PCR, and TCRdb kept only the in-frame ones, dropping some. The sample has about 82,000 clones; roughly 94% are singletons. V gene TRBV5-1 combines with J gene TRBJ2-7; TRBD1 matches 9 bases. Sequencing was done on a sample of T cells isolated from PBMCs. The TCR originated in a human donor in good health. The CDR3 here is CASSPGTGPYEQYF. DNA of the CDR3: TGCGCCAGCAGCCCTGGGACAGGGCCCTACGAGCAGTACTTC.